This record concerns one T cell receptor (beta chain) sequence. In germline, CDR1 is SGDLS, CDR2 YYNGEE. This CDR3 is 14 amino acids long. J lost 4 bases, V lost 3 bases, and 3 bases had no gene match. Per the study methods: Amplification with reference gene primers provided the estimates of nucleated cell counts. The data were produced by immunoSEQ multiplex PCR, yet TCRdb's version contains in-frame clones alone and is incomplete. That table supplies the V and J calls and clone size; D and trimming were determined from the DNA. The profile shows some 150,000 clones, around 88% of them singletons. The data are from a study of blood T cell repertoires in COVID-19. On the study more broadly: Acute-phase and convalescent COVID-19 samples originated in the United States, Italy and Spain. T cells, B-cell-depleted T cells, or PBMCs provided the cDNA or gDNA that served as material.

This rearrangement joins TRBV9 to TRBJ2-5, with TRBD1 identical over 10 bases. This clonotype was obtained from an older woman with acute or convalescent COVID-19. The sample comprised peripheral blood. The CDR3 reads CASSDRTGGETQYF. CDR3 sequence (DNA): TGTGCCAGCAGCGATCGGACAGGGGGAGAGACCCAGTACTTC.